A single T cell receptor beta chain is shown here with its context. Its antigen is currently unknown. These data are taken from a study of response to subunit inactivated influenza vaccine. Study-wide findings and caveats: Each seasonal influenza vaccination, the authors suggested, recruits few new T cells.

TCRdb re-analysed the RT-PCR reads in MiXCR, keeping a single row per CDR3 protein. The sample gives over 400,000 distinct CDR3 sequences, 11% of which show up once; about 12% is in the top ten. The clonotype originates from a man aged 50-60 years who received an inactivated influenza vaccine. Sequencing was performed on PBMCs from blood, taken roughly 47 days after vaccination.

The CDR3: CASSLLSGGDETQYF. The CDR3 DNA sequence: TGCGCCAGCAGTCTTCTTAGCGGGGGAGACGAGACCCAGTACTTC. V usage is TRBV5-1 and J usage is TRBJ2-5; 9 nucleotides agree with TRBD2. The germline CDR1 and CDR2 sequences are SGHRS and YFSETQ. This CDR3 is 15 amino acids long. The ends lost 5 bases at V and 5 bases at J; junction bases unmatched: 10. Together with reference TRBV5-1 and TRBJ2-5, the CDR3 gives the full variable domain: KAGVTQTPRYLIKTRGQQVTLSCSPISGHRSVSWYQQTPGQGLQFLFEYFSETQRNKGNFPGRFSGRQFSNSRSEMNVSTLELGDSALYLCASSLLSGGDETQYFGPGTRLLVL.